These 23 T cell receptor beta chains were sequenced from one sample in a study of blood T cell repertoires in COVID-19. Some clones are missing from TCRdb's copy, which holds only in-frame ones; the method was immunoSEQ multiplex PCR. The sample shows 140,000 to 150,000 clones, roughly four fifths of them seen only once. Sequencing input: PBMCs or T cells enriched from blood (not recorded which). These receptors were obtained from a woman in her forties or fifties with acute COVID-19.

In DNA form, the CDR3 reads TGTGCCAGCAGCACCAGACTAGCGGGGGTCTCCTACGAGCAGTACTTC. This sequence encodes CASSTRLAGVSYEQYF. This sequence joins TRBV11-1 and TRBJ2-7, with 12 bases aligning to TRBD2. V lost 5 bases, J lost 0 bases, and 5 bases stayed unmatched. Per germline, CDR1 SGHAT and CDR2 FQDESV (reference sequence). This CDR3 comprises 16 residues.

V gene TRBV7-9 combines with J gene TRBJ2-3; 7 nucleotides match TRBD1. The CDR3 length is 16 residues. The V gene's germline CDR1 is SEHNR and CDR2 FQNEAQ (reference sequence). Germline trimming cut 5 bases from V and 0 bases from J; bases unmatched to any gene: 8. CDR3 sequence: CASSTGTALSTDTQYF. The DNA for the CDR3 is TGTGCCAGCAGCACCGGGACAGCCCTTAGCACAGATACGCAGTATTTT. Filled out from reference TRBV7-9 and TRBJ2-3, the complete variable domain reads DTGVSQNPRHKITKRGQNVTFRCDPISEHNRLYWYRQTLGQGPEFLTYFQNEAQLEKSRLLSDRFSAERPKGSFSTLEIQRTEQGDSAMYLCASSTGTALSTDTQYFGPGTRLTVL.

The count of this clone is one. This chain links TRBV6-2 or TRBV6-3 with TRBJ2-7, with no clear D. V lost 0 bases to trimming and J lost 6 bases, with 9 bases between them. Germline V lookup: CDR1 MNHEY, CDR2 SVGEGT. CDR3 length: 13 residues. The CDR3 sequence is CASSYSQVSEQYF. As DNA, the CDR3 is TGTGCCAGCAGTTACTCTCAGGTCTCCGAGCAGTACTTC.

This chain links TRBV30 with TRBJ2-1; TRBD1 aligns across 7 bases. Germline V gene sequence: CDR1 GTSNPN, CDR2 SVGIG (reference sequence). This CDR3 region has 14 residues. Trimming at V came to 1 base and at J to 10 bases, leaving 10 bases not matched to a gene. Here the CDR3 DNA reads TGTGCCTGGAGTGACCTAAGACAGGGTCGGGAGCAGTTCTTC. As protein: CAWSDLRQGREQFF.

The table lists this clone with a few counts. As DNA, the CDR3 is TGTGCCAGCAGCCGTGACAACTACGAGCAGTACTTC. Protein sequence: CASSRDNYEQYF. The V call is TRBV11-3, the J call TRBJ2-7; no firm D call. This CDR3 contains 12 residues. V was pared by 5 bases and J by 3 bases, with 8 bases between. Germline V gives CDR1 SGHNT, CDR2 YENEEA.

The CDR3 DNA sequence: TGTGCCAGCCGAGTGGGACAGGGAGCTAACTATGGCTACACCTTC. This sequence encodes CASRVGQGANYGYTF. This sequence joins TRBV27 and TRBJ1-2; TRBD1 matches at 9 bases. Germline V gene data show CDR1 as MNHEY and CDR2 as SMNVEV (reference sequence). V gave up 8 bases and J gave up 0 bases; unmatched junction bases: 7. The CDR3 extends over 15 amino acids.

The chain combines TRBV30 with TRBJ1-2; 10 positions match TRBD1. There are 16 residues in the CDR3. With V trimmed by 2 bases and J by 4 bases, 10 bases remained unmatched. Germline-derived CDR1 and CDR2 are GTSNPN and SVGIG (reference sequence). Here the CDR3 DNA reads TGTGCCTGGAGTTTTCGGGACAGGGGAGTCCCCTATGGCTACACCTTC. The encoded protein is CAWSFRDRGVPYGYTF.

The chain carries TRBV9 and TRBJ1-1, with TRBD1 as a possible D gene (5 bases). V shed 0 bases and J shed 4 bases, with 10 bases lying between them. The CDR3 sequence is 14 residues long. CDR1 is SGDLS and CDR2 is YYNGEE in the germline V gene. The CDR3 coding sequence is TGTGCCAGCAGCGTAGCAGGGCTGGGCACTGAAGCTTTCTTT. As protein: CASSVAGLGTEAFF.

V usage is TRBV4-1 and J usage is TRBJ2-2, with D possibly TRBD2 on 6 matching bases. CDR1 is MGHRA, CDR2 YSYEKL, per germline. The CDR3 runs to 16 residues. Trimming shortened V by 4 bases and J by 1 base, and 13 bases separated the two germline ends. CDR3 region: CASSPMGGLNTGELFF. The CDR3 DNA reads as TGCGCCAGCAGCCCTATGGGGGGACTGAACACCGGGGAGCTGTTTTTT.

V and J are TRBV19 and TRBJ2-2, with 9 bases that match TRBD1. Germline V gives CDR1 LNHDA, CDR2 SQIVND (reference sequence). The CDR3 is 14 residues long. The trim removed 5 bases at V and 5 bases at J, leaving 3 bases unmatched. Written as DNA, the CDR3 is TGTGCCAGTAGTCTTGGACAGGGGACCGGGGAGCTGTTTTTT. It is translated as CASSLGQGTGELFF.

The CDR3 region is CASSLRGLETQYF. Here the CDR3 DNA reads TGTGCCAGCAGTTTACGCGGGCTGGAGACCCAGTACTTC. The chain is built from TRBV12-3 or TRBV12-4 and TRBJ2-5; D is possibly TRBD2 (5 bases). The CDR3 covers 13 residues. V was clipped by 2 bases and J by 5 bases, with 9 bases between them.

The rearrangement links TRBV9 to TRBJ2-1; D is possibly TRBD2 (5 bases). Germline V gene lookup returns CDR1 SGDLS and CDR2 YYNGEE. Trimming left V 1 base short and J 9 bases short, with 11 bases between. The CDR3 has 13 residues. The CDR3 protein is CASSVRGAREQFF. In DNA form, the CDR3 reads TGTGCCAGCAGCGTACGGGGAGCGCGTGAGCAGTTCTTC.

The chain employs TRBV6-2 or TRBV6-3 and TRBJ1-2; D is uncertain. V lost 6 bases and J lost 9, with 17 bases in between. This CDR3 region has 13 residues. The germline V gene encodes CDR1 MNHEY and CDR2 SVGEGT. CDR3 region: CASSPPDTLRYTF. The CDR3 DNA is TGTGCCAGCAGCCCGCCTGACACCCTCCGCTACACCTTC.

The chain joins TRBV2 to TRBJ1-2; TRBD1 agrees at 7 bases. The length of the CDR3 is 12 residues. Germline lookup yields CDR1 SNHLY and CDR2 FYNNEI. Trimming at V came to 7 bases and at J to 8 bases, leaving 7 bases not matched to a gene. The CDR3 bases are TGTGCCAGCACCCGGACAGGTCAGGGCTACACCTTC. Its protein is CASTRTGQGYTF.

The rearrangement uses TRBV5-4 and TRBJ2-7, with 12 bases matching TRBD2. Trimming removed 1 base from V and 5 bases from J; junction bases left unmatched: 1. CDR1 and CDR2 (germline): SGHNT, YYREEE (reference sequence). This CDR3 contains 14 residues. The CDR3 DNA reads TGTGCCAGCAGCTTGCGGACTAGCGGGAACGAGCAGTACTTC. Residues: CASSLRTSGNEQYF.

This chain connects TRBV2 to TRBJ2-1; TRBD2 matches at 8 bases. Germline V gives CDR1 SNHLY, CDR2 FYNNEI. V lost 3 bases and J lost 2; bases outside the gene matches: 3. This CDR3 spans 15 amino acids. Here the CDR3 DNA reads TGTGCCAGCAGTGAGGGAGCGGGGGCCTACAATGAGCAGTTCTTC. Protein product: CASSEGAGAYNEQFF.

This rearrangement joins TRBV10-3 to TRBJ2-1, with 9 bases identical to TRBD2. The germline CDR1 and CDR2 sequences are ENHRY and SYGVKD. V lost 10 bases and J lost 8; bases outside the gene matches: 12. The CDR3 consists of 14 residues. The CDR3 region is CATREGGGRDEQFF. The CDR3 region has the DNA TGTGCCACACGGGAGGGAGGCGGGAGGGATGAGCAGTTCTTC.

The chain uses TRBV5-1 and TRBJ1-4; a weak D match, TRBD1 (5 bases). Between the trimmed V and J ends, which lost 4 bases and 1 base, there was a span of 11 bases. CDR3 size: 15 residues. In germline, CDR1 is SGHRS, CDR2 YFSETQ. DNA of the CDR3: TGCGCCAGCAGCCTCGCAGGGATAACTAATGAAAAACTGTTTTTT. This gives the protein CASSLAGITNEKLFF.

V and J are TRBV30 and TRBJ1-4; 7 positions match TRBD1. This CDR3 is built from 13 residues. Germline values: CDR1 GTSNPN, CDR2 SVGIG (reference sequence). J gave up 7 bases and V 5 bases, and 7 bases lay outside the gene matches. The CDR3 here is CAWDRVGFEKLFF. Written as DNA, the CDR3 is TGTGCCTGGGACAGGGTTGGTTTTGAAAAACTGTTTTTT.

The CDR3 loop reads CATSRETPLRAESTDTQYF. In DNA, the CDR3 is TGTGCCACCAGCAGAGAAACCCCCCTCAGGGCAGAGAGCACAGATACGCAGTATTTT. V gene TRBV15 combines with J gene TRBJ2-3; D is perhaps TRBD1 (5 bases). This CDR3 is built from 19 residues. Germline V gene lookup returns CDR1 LNHNV and CDR2 YYDKDF (reference sequence). V lost 0 bases and J lost 0, with 19 bases in between.

The chain has TRBV2 and TRBJ2-2, with D unclear. Per germline, CDR1 SNHLY and CDR2 FYNNEI. The CDR3 sequence is 15 residues long. V was shortened by 3 bases and J by 4 bases, with 12 bases between the two germline ends. As DNA, the CDR3 is TGTGCCAGCAGTGAGGGCACCTCCTTCACCGGGGAGCTGTTTTTT. Translated: CASSEGTSFTGELFF.

This clone has a handful of counts. The rearrangement uses TRBV19 and TRBJ2-1; TRBD2 matches 12 bases. Trimming removed 5 bases from V and 6 bases from J; junction bases left unmatched: 11. CDR1 is LNHDA and CDR2 is SQIVND in the germline V gene (reference sequence). The CDR3 is 17 amino acids. This CDR3 is CASSGKGLAGGGNEQFF. In nucleotides, the CDR3 is TGTGCCAGTAGTGGGAAGGGACTAGCGGGTGGAGGCAATGAGCAGTTCTTC. The full variable domain, with the rest looked up from reference TRBV19 and TRBJ2-1, is DGGITQSPKYLFRKEGQNVTLSCEQNLNHDAMYWYRQDPGQGLRLIYYSQIVNDFQKGDIAEGYSVSREKKESFPLTVTSAQKNPTAFYLCASSGKGLAGGGNEQFFGPGTRLTVL.

The chain recombines TRBV5-1 with TRBJ1-1; no clear D. The V and J ends lost 0 bases and 5 bases respectively, with 11 bases between them. The CDR3 runs to 14 residues. The germline CDR1 and CDR2 sequences are SGHRS and YFSETQ. CDR3: CASSLAGMVTEAFF. DNA of the CDR3: TGCGCCAGCAGCTTGGCGGGAATGGTGACTGAAGCTTTCTTT.